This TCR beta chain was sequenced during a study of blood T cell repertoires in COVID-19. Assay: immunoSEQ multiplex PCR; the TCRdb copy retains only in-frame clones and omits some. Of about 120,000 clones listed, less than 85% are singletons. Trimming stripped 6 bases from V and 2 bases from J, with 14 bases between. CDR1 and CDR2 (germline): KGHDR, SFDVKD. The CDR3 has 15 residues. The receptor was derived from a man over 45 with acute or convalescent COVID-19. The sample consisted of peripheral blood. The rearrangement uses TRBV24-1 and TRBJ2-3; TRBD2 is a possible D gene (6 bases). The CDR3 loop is CATSHGGGITDTQYF. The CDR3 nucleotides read TGTGCCACCAGTCACGGGGGTGGTATCACAGATACGCAGTATTTT.